Listed below are T cell receptor beta chains from one sample, sequenced in a study of control samples from healthy donors and cancer patients. Method: immunoSEQ multiplex PCR; TCRdb's copy keeps in-frame clones and lacks some. The sample consists of around 68,000 clones, 83% of them appearing once. The sample was blood. The receptor set was obtained from a man aged 55 to 70 in good health. Each CDR3 is given with its conserved first and last residue. D genes are given only for firm matches. Not all rows give a size; the values are once, few, many and, for expanded clones, a class.

j_gene | v_gene | abundance | len | d_gene | CDR3nt | CDR3aa
TRBJ2-1 | TRBV4-2 | . | 17 | TRBD2 | TGTGCCAGCAGCCAAGATCTTTCCGGGACTAGCGTAGATGAGCAGTTCTTC | CASSQDLSGTSVDEQFF
TRBJ2-7 | TRBV5-1 | . | 15 | . | TGCGCCAGCAGCTTGGGAGGGTTTACGTCCTACGAGCAGTACTTC | CASSLGGFTSYEQYF
TRBJ2-6 | TRBV9 | . | 17 | . | TGTGCCAGCAGCGTGGACAGTTTTTCCTCTGGGGCCAACGTCCTGACTTTC | CASSVDSFSSGANVLTF
TRBJ2-3 | TRBV9 | . | 13 | . | TGTGCCAGCAGTGAGGGACCCGGCCCTACGCAGTATTTT | CASSEGPGPTQYF
TRBJ1-1 | TRBV27 | . | 15 | . | TGTGCCAGCAACCCATGGGGCAGGGTGAACACTGAAGCTTTCTTT | CASNPWGRVNTEAFF
TRBJ2-1 | TRBV11-3 | . | 12 | . | TGTGCCAGCAGCCCCAACGGCAATGAGCAGTTCTTC | CASSPNGNEQFF
TRBJ2-1 | TRBV7-3 | . | 13 | . | TGTGCCAGCAGCTTCGACAGAGACAATGAGCAGTTCTTC | CASSFDRDNEQFF
TRBJ1-2 | TRBV2 | . | 14 | . | TGTGCCAGCAGTGAAGTAGACGGTATCTATGGCTACACCTTC | CASSEVDGIYGYTF
TRBJ1-1 | TRBV6-5 | . | 14 | TRBD1 | TGTGCCAGCAGGGGGGACAGGGGGTACGCTGAAGCTTTCTTT | CASRGDRGYAEAFF
TRBJ2-7 | TRBV18 | . | 16 | TRBD2 | TGTGCCAGCTCACCGCCGGGCGGGAGGGCAGCCTACGAGCAGTACTTC | CASSPPGGRAAYEQYF
TRBJ1-6 | TRBV5-6 | . | 12 | . | TGTGCCAGCAGCTTGGAGTCGTCACCCCTCCACTTT | CASSLESSPLHF
TRBJ1-5 | TRBV6-6 | few | 14 | . | TGTGCCAGCAGTTCCACGGGGGGCAATCAGCCCCAGCATTTT | CASSSTGGNQPQHF
TRBJ1-3 | TRBV7-2 | once | 16 | . | TGTGCCAGCAGCTTAGCGAGGGGAAACTCTGGAAACACCATATATTTT | CASSLARGNSGNTIYF
TRBJ1-5 | TRBV7-9 | . | 15 | TRBD1 | TGTGCCAGCAGCCTTGGGACAGGGGGCAATCAGCCCCAGCATTTT | CASSLGTGGNQPQHF
TRBJ1-2 | TRBV5-4 | . | 14 | . | TGTGCCAGCACGACTCCGGGAGTGGTAGATGGCTACACCTTC | CASTTPGVVDGYTF
TRBJ1-2 | TRBV29-1 | . | 12 | . | TGCAGCGTTGTTACAGCTAACTATGGCTACACCTTC | CSVVTANYGYTF
TRBJ2-6 | TRBV4-3 | . | 16 | . | TGCGCCAGCAGCCAAGATGGCCTCTCTGGGGCCAACGTCCTGACTTTC | CASSQDGLSGANVLTF
TRBJ1-1 | TRBV5-5 | . | 13 | . | TGTGCCAGCAGCCGGACGGACAACACTGAAGCTTTCTTT | CASSRTDNTEAFF
TRBJ2-7 | TRBV5-1 | . | 13 | . | TGCGCCAGCAGCTCTGACTACCCGGAGGAGCAGTACTTC | CASSSDYPEEQYF
TRBJ1-1 | TRBV2 | . | 13 | . | TGTGCCAGCAGCGGACAGCCGAACACTGAAGCTTTCTTT | CASSGQPNTEAFF
TRBJ1-4 | TRBV4-1 | . | 19 | . | TGCGCCAGCAGCCAAGGCAATCAGGGGATCCACGAAAAACAAGAAAAACTGTTTTTT | CASSQGNQGIHEKQEKLFF
TRBJ1-1 | TRBV5-1 | few | 16 | . | TGCGCCAGCAGCTTCGGACTGACAACCTCGAACACTGAAGCTTTCTTT | CASSFGLTTSNTEAFF
TRBJ2-3 | TRBV12-3/TRBV12-4 | once | 12 | . | TGTGCCAGCAGTTCCGGGTGGAATACGCAGTATTTT | CASSSGWNTQYF
TRBJ1-4 | TRBV28 | once | 14 | . | TGTGCCAGCAGTCTCCCGGGACGAAATGAAAAACTGTTTTTT | CASSLPGRNEKLFF